The next 27 T cell receptor beta chains were all read from a single sample in a study of breast tumors, draining lymph nodes, adjacent tissues. Samples came from axillary lymph nodes draining the breast cancer. MiXCR, applied by TCRdb to the multiplex PCR reads, yields one record per CDR3 protein. Found here are more than 200,000 distinct CDR3 sequences, around 32% of them singletons; the top ten hold 1.4%. The sample was axillary lymph node tissue. These receptors all come from a female donor with breast cancer. Some clones in this sample may be carry-over from other donors' samples.

To note about this clonotype: This may come from a read error, since a much larger clone is one base off. The chain recombines TRBV7-2 with TRBJ1-2; 9 bases agree with TRBD1. Germline V lookup: CDR1 SGHTA, CDR2 FQGNSA. This CDR3 comprises 15 residues. CDR3 sequence reads: CAGSLGTGLMGGYPF. Here the CDR3 DNA reads TGTGCCGGCAGCTTAGGGACAGGGCTAATGGGCGGCTACCCCTTC.

As for this clonotype: One junction end disagrees with the germline gene, perhaps due to a read error. The chain is built from TRBV20-1 and TRBJ2-1; 7 bases match TRBD2. CDR3 length equals 17 residues. Looked up from germline, CDR1 is DFQATT and CDR2 is SNEGSKA (reference sequence). The CDR3 DNA reads TGCAGCGCTAGACCCCTCACCGGGACTACCGGCTACAATGAGCAGTTCTTC. Its protein product is CSARPLTGTTGYNEQFF.

This clonotype was counted at least ten times. The chain carries TRBV2 and TRBJ2-1, with 7 nucleotides matching TRBD2. CDR3 length: 15 amino acids. CDR1 and CDR2 from the germline V gene are SNHLY and FYNNEI. The trim removed 2 bases at V and 10 bases at J, leaving 11 bases unmatched. The chain's CDR3 is CASSENGASGAEQFF. In DNA, the CDR3 is TGTGCCAGCAGTGAAAACGGGGCTAGCGGAGCCGAGCAGTTCTTC.

The gene calls are TRBV27 and TRBJ1-6; 7 nucleotides line up with TRBD1. Germline V lookup: CDR1 MNHEY, CDR2 SMNVEV (reference sequence). The CDR3 totals 14 residues. The V gene end was trimmed by 6 bases and the J gene end by 7 bases; junction bases not matched to a gene: 6. The CDR3 is CASSRDSNNSPLHF. The CDR3 nucleotides read TGTGCCAGCAGCCGGGACAGTAACAATTCACCCCTCCACTTT.

This clonotype appeared many times. This chain uses TRBV9 with TRBJ2-7, with no clear D. The V end was cut by 2 bases, the J end by 2 bases, with 14 bases between. Germline CDR1 is SGDLS and CDR2 is YYNGEE. The CDR3 consists of 15 residues. The CDR3 here is CASSVSGNGAYEQYF. The CDR3 coding sequence is TGTGCCAGCAGCGTCTCAGGAAACGGCGCCTACGAGCAGTACTTC.

This clonotype was counted ten times or more. This chain joins TRBV20-1 and TRBJ2-2; no clear D gene. V was clipped by 2 bases and J by 1 base, with 8 bases between them. The germline V gene encodes CDR1 DFQATT and CDR2 SNEGSKA (reference sequence). This CDR3 is built from 14 residues. The CDR3 reads CSARKQQNTGELFF. CDR3 sequence (DNA): TGCAGTGCTAGAAAACAACAGAACACCGGGGAGCTGTTTTTT.

This clonotype was observed many times. This chain connects TRBV6-1 to TRBJ2-7; TRBD2 might be the D (5 bases). Per germline, CDR1 MNHNS and CDR2 SASEGT. This CDR3 region has 14 residues. Between the trimmed V and J ends, which lost 2 bases and 0 bases, there was a span of 8 bases. The CDR3 protein is CASSERGLSYEQYF. The CDR3, as DNA: TGTGCCAGCAGTGAACGGGGTCTCTCCTACGAGCAGTACTTC.

The table lists this clonotype with many counts. The chain has TRBV30 and TRBJ1-5; D unclear. Trimming removed 2 bases from V and 6 bases from J, with 11 bases in between. CDR1 is GTSNPN and CDR2 is SVGIG in the germline V gene (reference sequence). The CDR3 is made up of 13 amino acids. This CDR3 reads CAWSSAGSQPQHF. The DNA for the CDR3 is TGTGCCTGGAGTTCAGCCGGTAGTCAGCCCCAGCATTTT.

This clonotype was found many times. V is TRBV6-6 and J is TRBJ2-7; 8 nucleotides agree with TRBD2. Germline lookup yields CDR1 MNHNY and CDR2 SVGAGI (reference sequence). The CDR3 extends over 15 amino acids. Losses at the gene ends were 6 bases for V and 3 bases for J; bases not matched to a gene: 10. CDR3 nucleotide sequence: TGTGCCAGCAGCTACAAGAGCGGGAGAGGCTACGAGCAGTACTTC. Its protein product is CASSYKSGRGYEQYF.

This clonotype appeared many times. The V and J genes are TRBV12-3 or TRBV12-4 and TRBJ2-1, with TRBD2 matching over 7 bases. Unmatched junction bases numbered 14, after V lost 3 bases and J lost 3 bases. There are 18 residues in the CDR3. CDR3: CASSFPDRTSVGYNEQFF. The CDR3 DNA is TGTGCCAGCAGTTTCCCCGACCGAACTAGCGTCGGCTACAATGAGCAGTTCTTC.

Of note for this clonotype: One end of the junction does not line up with germline, which may come from a read error. The chain carries TRBV4-3 and TRBJ1-6, with D hard to call. This CDR3 has 14 residues. Germline V gene lookup returns CDR1 LGHNA and CDR2 YSLEER. The CDR3 spells CASSQDKRNPPLHF. The CDR3 DNA is TGCGCCAGCAGCCAAGACAAGCGCAATCCACCTCTCCACTTT.

This clonotype was seen repeatedly, ten times or more. The chain combines TRBV20-1 with TRBJ2-1; 9 bases align to TRBD2. The J segment lost 2 bases and the V segment lost 1 base, leaving 6 bases of the junction unmatched. The CDR3 totals 16 residues. From germline, CDR1 is DFQATT and CDR2 SNEGSKA (reference sequence). The CDR3 bases are TGCAGTGCTAGAGCTAGGGGCGGGAGGGCCTACAATGAGCAGTTCTTC. This codes for CSARARGGRAYNEQFF.

In its sample, this clonotype was seen many times. One base away lies a much larger clone, so this may be a sequencing read error. The chain links TRBV20-1 to TRBJ1-2; maybe TRBD1 (6 bases). The ends were cut back, 1 base at V and 4 bases at J, with 16 bases in the middle. Germline CDR1 reads DFQATT; CDR2 reads SNEGSKA (reference sequence). The CDR3 runs 15 residues. The CDR3 region has the DNA TGCAGTGCTAGAGGGGGCAGGGGAGATACCTATGGCTACACCTTC. Its protein is CSARGGRGDTYGYTF.

This clonotype was recorded at least ten times. The V gene is TRBV29-1, the J gene TRBJ1-1; D gene ambiguous. Trimming shortened V by 6 bases and J by 10 bases, and 21 bases separated the two germline ends. Germline V CDR1 and CDR2: SQVTM, ANQGSEA. This CDR3 is built from 13 residues. CDR3 DNA sequence: TGCAGCGTCCGGGAGGGCCTATTAGCCGCAGCTTTCTTT. It specifies CSVREGLLAAAFF.

This clonotype was recorded many times. CDR3 sequence: CSAWGLAGEYNEQFF. CDR3 DNA sequence: TGCAGTGCCTGGGGACTAGCGGGGGAATACAATGAGCAGTTCTTC. The chain links TRBV20-1 to TRBJ2-1, with TRBD2 matching 14 bases. This CDR3 has 15 amino acids. Germline loops: CDR1 DFQATT, CDR2 SNEGSKA (reference sequence). The V segment lost 6 bases and the J segment 4 bases; nucleotides outside the gene matches: 5.

J is TRBJ1-2 and V is TRBV5-1; TRBD1 might be the D (5 bases). CDR3 length: 13 residues. V lost 5 bases, J lost 12 bases, and 20 bases lay in between. The V gene's germline CDR1 is SGHRS and CDR2 YFSETQ. CDR3 coding DNA: TGCGCCAGCAGAGATGGCGGGGGAAGTGGAAACACCTTC. This gives the protein CASRDGGGSGNTF.

This chain connects TRBV29-1 to TRBJ2-2; unclear D gene. The CDR3 sequence is 10 residues long. The V gene's germline CDR1 is SQVTM and CDR2 ANQGSEA. Trimming stripped 7 bases from V and 7 bases from J, with 7 bases between. CDR3: CSGSSGELFF. The CDR3 DNA reads as TGCAGCGGGAGTAGCGGGGAGCTGTTTTTT.

Many counts were recorded for this clonotype. The chain links TRBV4-3 to TRBJ2-3; 9 bases line up with TRBD1. Germline CDR1 reads LGHNA; CDR2 reads YSLEER. J lost 3 bases, V lost 4 bases, and 5 bases had no gene match. The CDR3 has 15 amino acids. The CDR3 DNA is TGCGCCAGCAGCCCGGACAGGGGTAGGACAGATACGCAGTATTTT. This codes for CASSPDRGRTDTQYF.

The chain joins TRBV11-1 to TRBJ2-7; D call uncertain. Germline loops: CDR1 SGHAT, CDR2 FQDESV (reference sequence). The V gene lost 4 bases and the J gene lost 7 bases, with 17 bases spanning the gap. The CDR3 has 14 amino acids. The CDR3 is CASSSALDGMEQYF. The DNA of the CDR3 is TGTGCCAGCAGCTCCGCCCTGGACGGCATGGAGCAGTACTTC.

This clonotype was counted at least ten times. The V call is TRBV27, the J call TRBJ1-2, with D possibly TRBD1 on 6 matching bases. CDR3 length: 15 amino acids. V was clipped by 2 bases and J by 8 bases, with 18 bases between them. The germline CDR1 and CDR2 sequences are MNHEY and SMNVEV (reference sequence). In DNA, the CDR3 is TGTGCCAGCAGTTTAGGGACATCTCGTACGTCGGGCTACACCTTC. It encodes CASSLGTSRTSGYTF.

The CDR3 region is CASSSSGTLYGYTF. CDR3 bases: TGTGCCAGCAGTTCCTCCGGGACGCTCTATGGCTACACCTTC. The rearrangement links TRBV28 to TRBJ1-2; weak D call: TRBD1 (5 bases). There are 14 residues in the CDR3. The germline CDR1 and CDR2 sequences are MDHEN and SYDVKM. V gave up 4 bases and J gave up 4 bases, with 13 bases separating them.

This clonotype was detected ten times or more. V usage is TRBV7-9 and J usage is TRBJ2-7, with D possibly matching TRBD2 (6 bases). V lost 3 bases to trimming and J lost 5 bases, with 17 bases between them. This CDR3 region has 15 residues. Germline V gene lookup returns CDR1 SEHNR and CDR2 FQNEAQ (reference sequence). CDR3 region: CASSFTGTGQDEQYF. CDR3 DNA sequence: TGTGCCAGCAGCTTTACCGGGACTGGCCAGGACGAGCAGTACTTC.

This clonotype was observed once. The gene calls are TRBV29-1 and TRBJ2-1; 7 nucleotides align to TRBD2. The CDR3 is 15 residues long. CDR1 and CDR2 from the germline V gene are SQVTM and ANQGSEA. The ends lost 8 bases at V and 1 base at J; junction bases unmatched: 11. Written as DNA, the CDR3 is TGCAGCCAATGGGCTAGCGGAGATTCCTACAATGAGCAGTTCTTC. As protein: CSQWASGDSYNEQFF.

The chain links TRBV9 to TRBJ2-5, with a possible D match to TRBD1 (5 bases). This CDR3 comprises 15 residues. Germline V gene data show CDR1 as SGDLS and CDR2 as YYNGEE. Trimming took off 3 bases at V and 5 bases at J, with 17 bases between the two ends. CDR3 region: CASSGGQGASETQYF. The CDR3 bases are TGTGCCAGCAGCGGAGGCCAGGGTGCCTCCGAGACCCAGTACTTC.

In its sample, this clonotype was seen many times. The genes are TRBV20-1 and TRBJ2-7, with unresolved D. The germline CDR1 and CDR2 sequences are DFQATT and SNEGSKA (reference sequence). Trimming cost V 6 bases and J 1 base, with 19 bases left between them. The CDR3 has 15 residues. CDR3 bases: TGCAGTGCAATACCCCCGACCCCGAGATCCTACGAGCAGTACTTC. Its protein product is CSAIPPTPRSYEQYF.

There are many counts of this clonotype. The chain employs TRBV2 and TRBJ2-7; the D call may be TRBD1 or TRBD2 (5 bases each). Germline V gene data show CDR1 as SNHLY and CDR2 as FYNNEI. Trimming left V 8 bases short and J 2 bases short, with 13 bases between. This CDR3 contains 13 residues. CDR3 DNA: TGTGCCAGCCAGGGTCCGGGACCCTACGAGCAGTACTTC. This encodes CASQGPGPYEQYF.

Ten or more counts support this clonotype. V is TRBV6-5 and J is TRBJ2-3, with D unclear. Germline CDR1 is MNHEY and CDR2 is SVGAGI. This CDR3 region has 16 residues. Trimming pared 0 bases from V and 6 bases from J, leaving 16 bases between. CDR3 sequence: CASSYSNWGSRDTQYF. Written as DNA, the CDR3 is TGTGCCAGCAGTTACTCGAATTGGGGTAGTAGGGATACGCAGTATTTT.